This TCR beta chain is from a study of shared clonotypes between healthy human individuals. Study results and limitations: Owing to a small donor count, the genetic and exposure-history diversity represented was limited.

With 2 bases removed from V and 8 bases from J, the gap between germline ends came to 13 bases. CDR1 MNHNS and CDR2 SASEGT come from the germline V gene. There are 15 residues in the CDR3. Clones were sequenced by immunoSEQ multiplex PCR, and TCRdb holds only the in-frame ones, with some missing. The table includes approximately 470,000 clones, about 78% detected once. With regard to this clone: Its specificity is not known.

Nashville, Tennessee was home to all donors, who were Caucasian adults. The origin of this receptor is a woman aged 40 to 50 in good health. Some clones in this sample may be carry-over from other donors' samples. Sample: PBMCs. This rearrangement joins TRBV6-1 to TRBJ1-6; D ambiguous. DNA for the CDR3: TGTGCCAGCAGTGAATTTGCCAGGTACCATTCACCCCTCCACTTT. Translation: CASSEFARYHSPLHF.